This TCR beta chain was sequenced for a study of T-cell memory formation after mild COVID-19. Study details: Clusters of TCRs were largely donor specific.

Notes on the study in general: Contracting clones, day 15 to 85, had balanced CD4/CD8, and later expanders favored CD4+.

The authors produced TCR alpha and TCR beta cDNA libraries with sample barcodes and UMIs by 5'RACE using constant-segment primers. TCRdb processed the 5' RACE reads anew with MiXCR; each CDR3 protein has one entry. The sample shows about 560,000 distinct CDR3 sequences, about 20% of them seen only once. This clonotype was found a few times. The antigen is unknown. The length of the CDR3 is 14 residues. The V gene end was trimmed by 5 bases and the J gene end by 5 bases; junction bases not matched to a gene: 7. Germline V CDR1 and CDR2: MGHRA, YSYEKL. Material: PBMCs or a T cell subset sorted from them (not recorded which). This TCR came from an adult woman who had mild COVID-19 (a few samples of this study predate the infection). Cell type and time point are not known. The genes are TRBV4-1 and TRBJ2-7; 9 bases map to TRBD2. The CDR3 is CASSYSGGEDEQYF. In nucleotides, the CDR3 is TGCGCCAGCAGCTATAGCGGGGGCGAGGACGAGCAGTACTTC.